One sample yielded the 5 T cell receptor beta chains listed below, sequenced in a study of cytomegalovirus exposure and HLA in healthy donors. The PCR contained 60 Vbeta and 13 Jbeta primers. Produced via immunoSEQ multiplex PCR; TCRdb's table is partial and in-frame only. The sample consists of tens of thousands of clones, approximately 80% of them appearing once. The sequenced sample consisted of PBMCs. The receptors originated from a woman between 40 and 55 years old in good health and CMV-seropositive.

The gene calls are TRBV29-1 and TRBJ1-1; D is unresolved. V was trimmed by 6 bases and J by 4 bases, leaving 18 bases between them. Germline lookup yields CDR1 SQVTM and CDR2 ANQGSEA. The CDR3 loop spans 14 amino acids. CDR3 residues: CSVGLPGRVTEAFF. CDR3 nucleotides: TGCAGCGTCGGCCTCCCGGGGAGGGTCACTGAAGCTTTCTTT.

The V call is TRBV5-1, the J call TRBJ1-1; 7 nucleotides line up with TRBD1. The CDR3 is 18 residues long. Trimming at V came to 2 bases and at J to 0 bases, leaving 13 bases not matched to a gene. Germline assignment: CDR1 SGHRS and CDR2 YFSETQ. The CDR3 protein is CASSFSGQSTFMNTEAFF. In DNA, the CDR3 is TGCGCCAGCAGCTTTTCGGGACAGTCCACTTTCATGAACACTGAAGCTTTCTTT.

The chain employs TRBV7-2 and TRBJ2-3; no definite D call. Per the germline V gene, CDR1 is SGHTA and CDR2 is FQGNSA. CDR3 length equals 14 residues. V lost 2 bases, J lost 1 base, and 7 bases lay in between. The CDR3 bases are TGTGCCAGCAGCTTACGCGAACGCACAGATACGCAGTATTTT. Protein product: CASSLRERTDTQYF.

This clone has a handful of counts. V and J are TRBV28 and TRBJ1-2; a weak D match, TRBD1 (6 bases). CDR3 length: 17 amino acids. Germline lookup yields CDR1 MDHEN and CDR2 SYDVKM. V was cut by 7 bases and J by 1 base, with 22 bases left in between. As DNA, the CDR3 is TGTGCCAGCACCCGAGGGGGAGGGTCCCGTTTTAACTATGGCTACACCTTC. It codes for CASTRGGGSRFNYGYTF.

J is TRBJ1-1 and V is TRBV30, with D tentatively TRBD1 (5 bases). The CDR3 contains 13 residues. V dropped 7 bases and J dropped 6 bases, with 18 bases sitting between them. CDR1 and CDR2 from the germline V gene are GTSNPN and SVGIG (reference sequence). In DNA, the CDR3 is TGTGCCTTCTGGCCAAGGGGCTTATCTGAAGCTTTCTTT. Its translation is CAFWPRGLSEAFF.